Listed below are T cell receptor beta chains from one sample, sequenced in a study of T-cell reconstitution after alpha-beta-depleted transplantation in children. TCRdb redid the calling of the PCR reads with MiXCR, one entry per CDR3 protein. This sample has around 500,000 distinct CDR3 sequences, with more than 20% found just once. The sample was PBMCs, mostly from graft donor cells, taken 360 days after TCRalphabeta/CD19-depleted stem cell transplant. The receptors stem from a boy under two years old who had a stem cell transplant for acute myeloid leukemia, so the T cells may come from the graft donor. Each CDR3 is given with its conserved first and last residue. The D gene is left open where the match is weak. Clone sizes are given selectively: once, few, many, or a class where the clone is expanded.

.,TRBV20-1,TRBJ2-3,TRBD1,TGCAGTGCTAGGCTGACAGGGTCACAGAAAGCAGATACGCAGTATTTT,CSARLTGSQKADTQYF
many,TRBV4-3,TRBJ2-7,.,TGCGCCAGCAGCCAAGATCTCGGGTTTTACGAGCAGTACTTC,CASSQDLGFYEQYF
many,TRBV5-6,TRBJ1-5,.,TGTGCCAGCAGCACCATCACACAAAATCAGCCCCAGCATTTT,CASSTITQNQPQHF
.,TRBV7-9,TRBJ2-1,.,TGTGCCAGCAGCTCCCAACTCCCCGACAATGAGCAGTTCTTC,CASSSQLPDNEQFF
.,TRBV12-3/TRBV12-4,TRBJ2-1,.,TGTGCCAGCAGCCAAGGGGGGGGGGCCGTCCATGAGCAGTTCTTC,CASSQGGGAVHEQFF
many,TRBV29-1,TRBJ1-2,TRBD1,TGCAGCGCCTGGACAGGGAATGGCTACACCTTC,CSAWTGNGYTF
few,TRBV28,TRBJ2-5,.,TGTGCCAGCAGTTTGACCGGGCTCCTTACGCCACTAGAGACCCAGTACTTC,CASSLTGLLTPLETQYF
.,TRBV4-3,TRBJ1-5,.,TGCGCCAGCAGCCAAGATGGGGAGTACAATCAGCCCCAGCATTTT,CASSQDGEYNQPQHF
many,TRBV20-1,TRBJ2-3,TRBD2,TGCAGTGCGCTACTAGCGGGGAGCACAGATACGCAGTATTTT,CSALLAGSTDTQYF
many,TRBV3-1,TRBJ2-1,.,TGTGCCAGCAGCCCTACTACGGGTGAGCAGTTCTTC,CASSPTTGEQFF
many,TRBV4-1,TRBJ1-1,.,TGCGCCAGCAGCCAAGTCCCCTCCCGTGACGGTATCACTGAAGCTTTCTTT,CASSQVPSRDGITEAFF
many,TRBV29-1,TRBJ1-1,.,TGCAGCGCGACAGCTATCACGAACACTGAAGCTTTCTTT,CSATAITNTEAFF
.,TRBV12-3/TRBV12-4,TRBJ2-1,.,TGTGCCAGCGCCCCCAGAGCCAGGATGGAGTTCTTC,CASAPRARMEFF
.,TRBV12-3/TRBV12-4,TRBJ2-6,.,TGTGCCAGCAGTTTACAAGGGGGGGGCCTCTCTGGGGCCAACGTCCTGACTTTC,CASSLQGGGLSGANVLTF
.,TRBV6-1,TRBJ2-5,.,TGTGCCAGCAGTGGCTGGGGGAAAGAGACCCAGTACTTC,CASSGWGKETQYF
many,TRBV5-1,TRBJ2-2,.,TGCGCCAGCAGCCCAACACGGGACGTGGCCACCGGGGAGCTGTTTTTT,CASSPTRDVATGELFF
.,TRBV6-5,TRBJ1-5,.,TGTGCCAGCAGTTACGGGCCGCCAGCAGACAATCAGCCCCAGCATTTT,CASSYGPPADNQPQHF
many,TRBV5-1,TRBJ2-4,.,TGCGCCAGCAGCTTGGAAGCGGAAAACATTCAGTACTTC,CASSLEAENIQYF
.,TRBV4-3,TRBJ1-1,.,TGCGCCAGCAGCCAAGACTCCCTCCCCAGGGGTAGGGCTGAAGCTTTCTTT,CASSQDSLPRGRAEAFF
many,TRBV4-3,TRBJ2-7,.,TGTGCCAGCAGCCAAGGCAGCTCCTACGAGCAGTACTTC,CASSQGSSYEQYF
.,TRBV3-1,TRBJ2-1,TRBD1,TGTGCCAGCAGCCAACCGGACAGGGTGGGATCGAGCTCCTACAATGAGCAGTTCTTC,CASSQPDRVGSSSYNEQFF
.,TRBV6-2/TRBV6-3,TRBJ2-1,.,TGTGCCAGCGTATCGGCAGGGCCTTACAATGAGCAGTTCTTC,CASVSAGPYNEQFF